The subject of this entry is one TCR beta chain. This receptor's antigen is unknown. Per-nucleotide qualities are absent, and no much larger clonotype sits a single base away. This specimen belongs to a study of vaccination and CD4 T cells after COVID-19 (dated by TCRdb to 2021 to 2024). As for the study more broadly: In the convalescent cohort there were six males and four females, among whom were two Hispanic individuals, seven Caucasians, two Asians and one multiracial person. The spike-specific CD4+ TCR repertoire was compared before and after mRNA vaccination in around ten COVID-19 convalescent patients and 4 infection-naive healthy vaccine recipients. Post-COVID blood samples from convalescent patients were collected a median of roughly 100 days after diagnosis, with a range of roughly 30 to 170 days. Two doses of either the Pfizer-BioNTech BNT162b2 vaccine (n=8) or the Moderna mRNA-1273 vaccine (n=2) were administered to participants. Control cultures used a CEFX viral epitope pool as positive control, an HIV-1 Nef peptide pool as negative control, or no peptide. The cultures were stimulated with overlapping spike peptide pools from SARS-CoV-2 and from the common cold coronaviruses HCoV-NL63, HCoV-OC43 and HCoV-229E. Post-vaccine blood samples were taken a median of around 68 days after the second vaccine dose, with a range of roughly 13 to 250 days. Study-wide findings and limitations: Nearly all vaccine-specific clones in convalescent patients (304 of 307) were mono-reactive for SARS-CoV-2 spike rather than cross-reactive with common cold coronaviruses. Relatively few convalescent patients were included in the study, and early timepoints after natural infection were not analyzed. An increase in the median number of SARS-CoV-2-reactive clonotypes from approximately 20 after infection to 35 to 40 after vaccination was observed, but the change was not found to be significant. In convalescent patients, a median around 90% of post-vaccine SARS-CoV-2-reactive clones were detected only after vaccination, suggesting vaccine-specific priming.

For CDR1 and CDR2, the germline V gene lists SGHNT and YENEEA. The CDR3, cysteine through phenylalanine, is 14 amino acids long. The DNA shown is the 42-base CDR3, in frame from base 1. A distance of 14 bases separates the germline ends of V and J, which lose 5 bases and 4 bases respectively. The library was obtained by PCR. At the Johns Hopkins FTIC core, DNA from the cultured CD4+ T cells underwent TCR sequencing with the Oncomine TCR Beta short-read assay. The QIAamp micro DNA kit was used to extract genomic DNA from the cultured CD4+ T cells. Oncomine TCR Beta libraries from cultured CD4+ T cells were pooled using unique dual indexes and sequenced on an Illumina iSeq 100. As for the original processing: Non-productive sequences were filtered out, and CDR3s that did not start with C, did not end with F or W, or were shorter than 7 amino acids were discarded. The MANAFEST web application was used to identify antigen-specific clonotypes by comparing peptide-stimulated wells against reference wells and other culture wells. Positive clones required FDR below 0.05, an odds ratio above 5, and productive frequency above 0.1% in at least two of three replicate wells. A clonotype counted as cross-reactive if it showed significant expansion both in the SARS-CoV-2 spike wells and in at least one common cold coronavirus spike condition. CDR3 homology was assessed with Levenshtein distances (stringdist) and unrooted phylogenetic trees (ape) in R version 3.6.1. The public reads were reprocessed in TCRdb via fastp at Q25 and MiXCR, keeping in-frame beta chains. Rows merge per CDR3 protein into single entries with the most common DNA and genes. The V and J calls and clone size are TCRdb's, not the authors'. The table for this sample lists about 25,000 distinct CDR3 sequences; over 60% of them were counted only once. The top ten hold 15% to 20% of the sample.

The treatment or condition label here, explained by the study, means: roughly 11-day PBMC culture with coronavirus spike peptide pools or control peptides (ViraFEST assay). The ViraFEST assay, used in the study, expanded antigen-specific T cells with peptide pools and then identified the expanded clonotypes through TCR sequencing. Negative nucleocapsid antibody tests before and after vaccination confirmed that the healthy vaccine recipients had no prior SARS-CoV-2 infection. About 2 million PBMCs per well were cultured in IMDM with roughly 5.2% human AB serum and approximately 9.1 IU/ml IL-2, plus 10 ug/ml peptide pools. On days 3 and 7, half of the culture medium was replaced with fresh IL-2-containing medium. CD4+ T cells were isolated after roughly nine days of culture through negative selection using the EasySep CD4+ T cell isolation kit. Ficoll-Paque Plus gradient centrifugation was used to isolate PBMCs from whole blood, and the isolated PBMCs were then either used fresh or cryopreserved at -140C. Culture conditions were generally each tested in triplicate wells.

The V and J genes are TRBV11-3 and TRBJ1-2; the D gene is possibly TRBD1, with 5 bases matching. The source of this sequence is a human donor who received a COVID-19 vaccine. The input for sequencing was CD4+ T cells from blood, cultured in vitro, taken after SARS-CoV-2 vaccination. CDR3 region: CASSPVKGTYGYTF. At the DNA level, the sequence is TGTGCCAGCAGCCCGGTCAAGGGGACCTATGGCTACACCTTC.